This T cell receptor (beta chain) was observed in a study of early T cells in non-severe SARS-CoV-2 infection. The wider study: The authors sequenced bulk RNA from unsorted whole blood, leaving chains unpaired.

Worth noting for this clonotype: The antigen remains undetermined.

Attachment of unique molecular identifiers to individual cDNA molecules was performed. Each CDR3 protein is one row after TCRdb ran MiXCR on the 5' RACE reads. The data hold 75,000 to 100,000 distinct CDR3 sequences, with over 13% observed a single time. Overall study results and limits: There was a bias toward anti-spike CD8 responses in VDJdb matching, which missed private and CD4 specificities.

The V segment lost 3 bases and the J segment 7 bases; nucleotides outside the gene matches: 7. The CDR3 contains 13 residues. Germline V gene lookup returns CDR1 SGHRS and CDR2 YFSETQ. The material sequenced was whole blood. The sequence was obtained from an adult who was a healthcare worker with PCR-confirmed SARS-CoV-2 infection or an uninfected control (not recorded which). The J gene is TRBJ2-7, the V gene TRBV5-1, with 7 bases that match TRBD1. This CDR3 is CASSYLQGREQYF. The CDR3 DNA reads as TGCGCCAGCAGCTACCTACAGGGGCGGGAGCAGTACTTC.